The present T cell receptor beta chain was sequenced within a study of beta chain features in type 1 diabetes. Sorting with CD45RO/CCR7/CD25/CD127/CD95/CD27 yielded naive, central memory, regulatory and stem-like memory CD4+ cells. Whole-study findings and limits: Researchers report that Type 1 diabetes patients had moderately but significantly shorter TCRB CDR3s across all four CD4+ subsets.

The J segment lost 2 bases and the V segment lost 0 bases, leaving 6 bases of the junction unmatched. This CDR3 region has 16 residues. CDR1 and CDR2 from the germline V gene are SGDLS and YYNGEE. This clone occurred many times. What it binds is not known. Every isolated RNA sample was fully reverse transcribed, so sequencing captured expressed TCRB transcripts. For naive, central memory and regulatory T cell samples, reads averaged around 3.5 million. Using immunoSEQ multiplex PCR, the repertoire was profiled, and TCRdb retains in-frame clones only, with some absent. This table holds 300,000 to 450,000 clones, 8.5% to 10% found once.

The sequence was collected from a man aged 25-45 years with type 1 diabetes. The source material was central memory CD4+ T cells from blood. The rearrangement links TRBV9 to TRBJ2-3; 7 nucleotides match TRBD2. The CDR3 DNA is TGTGCCAGCAGCGTAGTCGCTAGCGGAAACACAGATACGCAGTATTTT. Translated: CASSVVASGNTDTQYF.